The clone carrying this TCR beta chain was found once. The CDR3 loop spans 18 amino acids. The V and J ends lost 5 bases and 8 bases, in that order; junction bases with no gene match: 12. CDR1 and CDR2 from the germline V gene are SGHTA and FQGNSA. TCRdb re-called the 5' RACE reads through MiXCR, storing one row per CDR3 protein. The table lists 35,000 to 45,000 distinct CDR3 sequences, roughly 22% of them singletons. Treg sorting used a CD4+CD25+CD127-/low gate. Sequencing input: Tregs sorted from a lymph node. This chain links TRBV7-2 with TRBJ2-2; 15 bases fit TRBD2. The origin of this receptor is a female donor with breast cancer. The CDR3 DNA is TGTGCCAGCAGCGGAGGACTAGCGGGAGGGCCGGGACCTGGGGAGCTGTTTTTT. This sequence encodes CASSGGLAGGPGPGELFF.